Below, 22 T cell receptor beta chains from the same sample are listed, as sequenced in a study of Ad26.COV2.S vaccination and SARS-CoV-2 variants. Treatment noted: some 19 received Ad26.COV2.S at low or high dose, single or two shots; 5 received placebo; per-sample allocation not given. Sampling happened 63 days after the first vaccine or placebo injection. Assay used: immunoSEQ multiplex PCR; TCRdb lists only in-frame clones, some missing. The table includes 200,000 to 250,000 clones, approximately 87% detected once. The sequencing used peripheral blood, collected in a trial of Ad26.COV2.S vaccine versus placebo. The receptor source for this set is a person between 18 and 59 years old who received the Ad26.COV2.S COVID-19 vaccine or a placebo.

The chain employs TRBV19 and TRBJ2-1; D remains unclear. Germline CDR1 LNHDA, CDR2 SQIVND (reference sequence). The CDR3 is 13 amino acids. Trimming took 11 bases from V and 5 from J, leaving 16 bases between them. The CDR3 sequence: CASSEGLNNEQFF. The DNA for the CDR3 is TGTGCCTCCAGCGAAGGGTTGAACAATGAGCAGTTCTTC.

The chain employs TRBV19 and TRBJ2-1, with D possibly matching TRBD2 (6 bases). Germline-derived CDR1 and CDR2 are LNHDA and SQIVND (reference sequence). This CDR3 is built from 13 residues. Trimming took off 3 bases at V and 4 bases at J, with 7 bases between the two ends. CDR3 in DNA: TGTGCCAGTAGTATGGCGGGGTACAATGAGCAGTTCTTC. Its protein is CASSMAGYNEQFF. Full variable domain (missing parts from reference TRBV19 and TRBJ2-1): DGGITQSPKYLFRKEGQNVTLSCEQNLNHDAMYWYRQDPGQGLRLIYYSQIVNDFQKGDIAEGYSVSREKKESFPLTVTSAQKNPTAFYLCASSMAGYNEQFFGPGTRLTVL.

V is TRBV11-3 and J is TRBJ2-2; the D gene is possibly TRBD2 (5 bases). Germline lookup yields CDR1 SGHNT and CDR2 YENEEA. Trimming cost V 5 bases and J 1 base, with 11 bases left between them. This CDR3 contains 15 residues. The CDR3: CASSEGVGNTGELFF. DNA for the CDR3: TGTGCCAGCAGCGAGGGAGTAGGGAACACCGGGGAGCTGTTTTTT.

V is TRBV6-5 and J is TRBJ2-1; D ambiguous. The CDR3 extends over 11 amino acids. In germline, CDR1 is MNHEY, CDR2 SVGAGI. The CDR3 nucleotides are TGTGCTAGTCGGTCTCACAATGAGCAGTTCTTC. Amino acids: CASRSHNEQFF.

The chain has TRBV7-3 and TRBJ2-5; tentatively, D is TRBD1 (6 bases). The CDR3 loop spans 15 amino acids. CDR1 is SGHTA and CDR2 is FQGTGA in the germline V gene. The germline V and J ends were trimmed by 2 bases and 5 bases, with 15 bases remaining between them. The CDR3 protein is CASSLLPRGLETQYF. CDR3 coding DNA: TGTGCCAGCAGCTTACTCCCCAGGGGTCTGGAGACCCAGTACTTC.

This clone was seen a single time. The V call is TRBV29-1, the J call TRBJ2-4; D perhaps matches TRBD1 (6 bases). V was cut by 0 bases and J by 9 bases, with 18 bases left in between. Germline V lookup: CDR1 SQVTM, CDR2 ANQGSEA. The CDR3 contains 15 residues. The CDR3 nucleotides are TGCAGCGTTGAAGACCCCGATAGGGACAACGGCATTCAGTACTTC. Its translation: CSVEDPDRDNGIQYF.

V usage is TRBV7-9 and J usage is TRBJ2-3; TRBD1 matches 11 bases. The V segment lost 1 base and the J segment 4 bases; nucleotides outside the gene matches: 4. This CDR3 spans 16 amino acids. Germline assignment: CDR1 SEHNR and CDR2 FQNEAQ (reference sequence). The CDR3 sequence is CASSLGDRGVSDTQYF. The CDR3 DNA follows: TGTGCCAGCAGCTTAGGGGACAGGGGGGTCTCAGATACGCAGTATTTT. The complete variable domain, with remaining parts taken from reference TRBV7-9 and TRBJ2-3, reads DTGVSQNPRHKITKRGQNVTFRCDPISEHNRLYWYRQTLGQGPEFLTYFQNEAQLEKSRLLSDRFSAERPKGSFSTLEIQRTEQGDSAMYLCASSLGDRGVSDTQYFGPGTRLTVL.

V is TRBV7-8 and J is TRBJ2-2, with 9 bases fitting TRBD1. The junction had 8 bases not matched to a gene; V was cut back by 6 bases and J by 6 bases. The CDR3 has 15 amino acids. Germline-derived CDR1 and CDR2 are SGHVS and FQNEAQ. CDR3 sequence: CASRESGTGSGELFF. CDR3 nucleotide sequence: TGTGCCAGCAGGGAATCCGGGACAGGGTCCGGGGAGCTGTTTTTT.

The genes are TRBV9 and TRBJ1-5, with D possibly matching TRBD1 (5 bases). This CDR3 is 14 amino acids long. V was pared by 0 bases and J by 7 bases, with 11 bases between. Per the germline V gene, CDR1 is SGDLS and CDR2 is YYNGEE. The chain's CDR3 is CASSVAGQGQPQHF. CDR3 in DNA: TGTGCCAGCAGCGTAGCGGGTCAGGGACAGCCCCAGCATTTT.

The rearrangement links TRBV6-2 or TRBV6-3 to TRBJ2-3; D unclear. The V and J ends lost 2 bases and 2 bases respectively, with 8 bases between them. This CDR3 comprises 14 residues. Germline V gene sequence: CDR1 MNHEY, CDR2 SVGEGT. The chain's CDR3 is CASSYEFPTDTQYF. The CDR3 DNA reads TGTGCCAGCAGTTACGAGTTCCCCACAGATACGCAGTATTTT.

The CDR3 spells CATRPTQGLSYEQYF. The CDR3 coding sequence is TGTGCCACCAGACCTACGCAGGGACTCTCCTACGAGCAGTACTTC. The chain couples TRBV28 to TRBJ2-7, with D maybe TRBD2 (6 bases). CDR1 and CDR2 from the germline V gene are MDHEN and SYDVKM. Trimming cost V 10 bases and J 0 bases, with 19 bases left between them. The CDR3 loop spans 15 amino acids.

The CDR3: CAISEQGMVETQYF. The CDR3 nucleotides read TGTGCCATCAGTGAGCAGGGCATGGTGGAGACCCAGTACTTC. This chain joins TRBV10-3 and TRBJ2-5; a possible D gene is TRBD1 (5 bases). The germline V and J ends were trimmed by 2 bases and 5 bases, with 12 bases remaining between them. The CDR3 sequence is 14 residues long. Germline CDR1 reads ENHRY; CDR2 reads SYGVKD.

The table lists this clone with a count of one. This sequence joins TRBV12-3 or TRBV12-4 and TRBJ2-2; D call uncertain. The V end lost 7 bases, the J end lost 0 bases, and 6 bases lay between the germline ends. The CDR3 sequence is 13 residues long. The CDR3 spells CASKVPNTGELFF. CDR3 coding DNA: TGTGCCAGCAAAGTTCCGAACACCGGGGAGCTGTTTTTT.

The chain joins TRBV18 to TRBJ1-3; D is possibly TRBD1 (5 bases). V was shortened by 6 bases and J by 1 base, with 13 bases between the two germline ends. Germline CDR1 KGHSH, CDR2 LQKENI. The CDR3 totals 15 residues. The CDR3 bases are TGTGCCAGCTCCCCCGGAGAGGGGTCTGGAAACACCATATATTTT. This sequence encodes CASSPGEGSGNTIYF.

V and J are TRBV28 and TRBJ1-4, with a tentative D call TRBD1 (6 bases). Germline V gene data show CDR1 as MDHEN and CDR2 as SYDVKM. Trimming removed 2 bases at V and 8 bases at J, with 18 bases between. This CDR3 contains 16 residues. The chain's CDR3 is CASSLGGPGEGEKLFF. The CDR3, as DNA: TGTGCCAGCAGTTTAGGCGGGCCAGGGGAGGGGGAAAAACTGTTTTTT.

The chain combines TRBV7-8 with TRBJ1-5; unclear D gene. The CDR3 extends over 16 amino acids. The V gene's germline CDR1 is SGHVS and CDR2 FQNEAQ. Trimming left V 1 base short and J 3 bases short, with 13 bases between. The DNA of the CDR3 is TGTGCCAGCAGCTTAGGGCCAACTGAAAACAATCAGCCCCAGCATTTT. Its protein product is CASSLGPTENNQPQHF.

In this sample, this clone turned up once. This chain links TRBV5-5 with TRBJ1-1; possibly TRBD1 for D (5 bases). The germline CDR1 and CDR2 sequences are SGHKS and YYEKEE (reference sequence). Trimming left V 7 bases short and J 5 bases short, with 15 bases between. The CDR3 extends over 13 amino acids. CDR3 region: CASGPGLGTEAFF. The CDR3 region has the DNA TGTGCCAGCGGCCCAGGGTTGGGAACTGAAGCTTTCTTT.

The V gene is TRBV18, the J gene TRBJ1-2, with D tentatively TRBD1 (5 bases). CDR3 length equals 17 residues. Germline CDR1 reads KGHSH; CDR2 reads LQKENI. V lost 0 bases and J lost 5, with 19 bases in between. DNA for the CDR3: TGTGCCAGCTCACCACCGGTAGCCACAGGAGCTGTTTATGGCTACACCTTC. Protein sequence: CASSPPVATGAVYGYTF. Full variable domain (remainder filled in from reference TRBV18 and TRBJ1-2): NAGVMQNPRHLVRRRGQEARLRCSPMKGHSHVYWYRQLPEEGLKFMVYLQKENIIDESGMPKERFSAEFPKEGPSILRIQQVVRGDSAAYFCASSPPVATGAVYGYTFGSGTRLTVV.

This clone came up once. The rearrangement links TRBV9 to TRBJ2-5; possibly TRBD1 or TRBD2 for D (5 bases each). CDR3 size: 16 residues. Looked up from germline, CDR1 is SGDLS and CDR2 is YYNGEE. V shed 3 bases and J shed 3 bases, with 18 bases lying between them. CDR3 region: CASSGGTSTSKETQYF. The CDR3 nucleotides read TGTGCCAGCAGCGGGGGGACCTCCACCTCTAAAGAGACCCAGTACTTC.

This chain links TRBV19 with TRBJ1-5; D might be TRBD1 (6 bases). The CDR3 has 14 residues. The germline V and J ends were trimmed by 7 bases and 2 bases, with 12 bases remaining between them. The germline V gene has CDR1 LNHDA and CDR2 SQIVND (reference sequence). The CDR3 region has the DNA TGTGCCAGTACCCGGGACACGGGCAATCAGCCCCAGCATTTT. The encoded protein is CASTRDTGNQPQHF.

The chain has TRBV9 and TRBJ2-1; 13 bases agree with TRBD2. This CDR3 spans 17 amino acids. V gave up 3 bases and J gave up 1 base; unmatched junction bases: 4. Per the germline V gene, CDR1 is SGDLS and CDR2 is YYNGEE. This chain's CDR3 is CASSDGLAGESYNEQFF. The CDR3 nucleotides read TGTGCCAGCAGCGATGGACTAGCGGGAGAGTCCTACAATGAGCAGTTCTTC.

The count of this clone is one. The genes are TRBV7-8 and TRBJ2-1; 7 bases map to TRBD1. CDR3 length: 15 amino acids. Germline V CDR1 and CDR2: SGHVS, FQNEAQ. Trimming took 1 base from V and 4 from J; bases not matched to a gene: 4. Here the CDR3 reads CASSLVGQVYNEQFF. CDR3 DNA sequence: TGTGCCAGCAGCTTAGTAGGACAGGTTTACAATGAGCAGTTCTTC.